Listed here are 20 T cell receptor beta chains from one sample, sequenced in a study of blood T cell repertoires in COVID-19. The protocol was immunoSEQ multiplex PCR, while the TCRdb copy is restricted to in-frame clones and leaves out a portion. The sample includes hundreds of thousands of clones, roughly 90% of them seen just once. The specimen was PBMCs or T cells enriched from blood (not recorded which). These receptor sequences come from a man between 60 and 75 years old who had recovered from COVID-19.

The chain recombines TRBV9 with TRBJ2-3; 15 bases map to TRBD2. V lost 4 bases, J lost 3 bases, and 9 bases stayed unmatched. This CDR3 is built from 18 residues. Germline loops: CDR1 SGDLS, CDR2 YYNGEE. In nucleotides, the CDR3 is TGTGCCAGCAGCCCTGGGACTAGCGGGAGGCGAGGGACAGATACGCAGTATTTT. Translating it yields CASSPGTSGRRGTDTQYF.

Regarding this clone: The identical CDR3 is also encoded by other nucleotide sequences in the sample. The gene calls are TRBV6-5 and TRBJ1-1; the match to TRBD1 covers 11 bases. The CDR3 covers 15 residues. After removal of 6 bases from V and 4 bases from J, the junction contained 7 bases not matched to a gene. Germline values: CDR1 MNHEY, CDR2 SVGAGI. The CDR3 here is CASRSGGTGGTEAFF. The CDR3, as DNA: TGTGCCAGCAGGTCCGGGGGGACAGGGGGCACTGAAGCTTTCTTT.

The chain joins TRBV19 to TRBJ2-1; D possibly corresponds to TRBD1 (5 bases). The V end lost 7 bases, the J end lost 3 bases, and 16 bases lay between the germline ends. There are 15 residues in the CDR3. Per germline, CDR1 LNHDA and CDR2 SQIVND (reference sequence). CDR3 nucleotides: TGTGCCAGTACCCTAGTAGGGGAAAACTACAATGAGCAGTTCTTC. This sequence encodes CASTLVGENYNEQFF.

The CDR3 sequence: CSASPPRASGYNEQFF. The CDR3 region has the DNA TGCAGTGCTAGTCCCCCCAGGGCTAGCGGTTACAATGAGCAGTTCTTC. This rearrangement joins TRBV20-1 to TRBJ2-1, with 7 bases that match TRBD2. Germline V gene data show CDR1 as DFQATT and CDR2 as SNEGSKA (reference sequence). V was pared by 3 bases and J by 4 bases, with 12 bases of the junction left unmatched. CDR3 length: 16 residues.

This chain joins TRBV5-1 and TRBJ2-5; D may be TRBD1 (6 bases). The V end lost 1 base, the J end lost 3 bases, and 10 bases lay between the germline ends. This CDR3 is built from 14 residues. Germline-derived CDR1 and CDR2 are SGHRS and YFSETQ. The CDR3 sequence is CASSLIGTKETQYF. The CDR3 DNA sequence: TGCGCCAGCAGCTTGATCGGGACAAAAGAGACCCAGTACTTC.

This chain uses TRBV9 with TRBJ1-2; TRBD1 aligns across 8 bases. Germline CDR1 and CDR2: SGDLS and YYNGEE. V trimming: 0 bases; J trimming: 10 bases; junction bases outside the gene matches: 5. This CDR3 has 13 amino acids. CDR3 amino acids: CASSVVPGGFYTF. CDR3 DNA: TGTGCCAGCAGCGTAGTTCCAGGGGGCTTCTACACCTTC.

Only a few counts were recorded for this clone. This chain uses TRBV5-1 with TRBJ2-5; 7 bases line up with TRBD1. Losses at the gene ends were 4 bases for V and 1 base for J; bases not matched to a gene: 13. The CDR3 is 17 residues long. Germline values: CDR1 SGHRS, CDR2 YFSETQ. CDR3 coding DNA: TGCGCCAGCAGCGTCGGGACAGCGAGGGGCCCCCAAGAGACCCAGTACTTC. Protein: CASSVGTARGPQETQYF. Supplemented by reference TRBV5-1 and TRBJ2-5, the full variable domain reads KAGVTQTPRYLIKTRGQQVTLSCSPISGHRSVSWYQQTPGQGLQFLFEYFSETQRNKGNFPGRFSGRQFSNSRSEMNVSTLELGDSALYLCASSVGTARGPQETQYFGPGTRLLVL.

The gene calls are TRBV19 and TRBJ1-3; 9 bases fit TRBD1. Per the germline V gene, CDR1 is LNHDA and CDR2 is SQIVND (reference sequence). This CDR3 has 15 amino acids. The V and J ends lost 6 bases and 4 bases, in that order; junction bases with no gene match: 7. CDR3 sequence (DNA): TGTGCCAGTAGACCTGACAGGGGGTCCGGAAACACCATATATTTT. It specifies CASRPDRGSGNTIYF.

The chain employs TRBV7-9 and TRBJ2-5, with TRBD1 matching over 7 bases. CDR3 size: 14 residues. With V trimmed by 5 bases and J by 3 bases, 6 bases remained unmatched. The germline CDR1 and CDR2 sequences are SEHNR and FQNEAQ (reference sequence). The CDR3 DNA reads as TGTGCCAGCAGCCCGGGACAGCCCAAAGAGACCCAGTACTTC. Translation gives CASSPGQPKETQYF.

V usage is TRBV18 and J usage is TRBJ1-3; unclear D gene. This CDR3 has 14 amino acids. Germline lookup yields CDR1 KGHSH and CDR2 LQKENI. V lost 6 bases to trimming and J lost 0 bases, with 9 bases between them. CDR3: CASSTTGSGNTIYF. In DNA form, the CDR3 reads TGTGCCAGCTCGACGACGGGCTCTGGAAACACCATATATTTT.

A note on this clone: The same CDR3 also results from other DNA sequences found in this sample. The CDR3 is CASSPGLANSYEQYF. The DNA for the CDR3 is TGTGCCAGCTCACCGGGACTAGCCAACTCCTACGAGCAGTACTTC. The chain uses TRBV18 and TRBJ2-7; 9 nucleotides match TRBD2. The CDR3 is 15 amino acids. Germline CDR1 is KGHSH and CDR2 is LQKENI. V lost 3 bases and J lost 0; bases outside the gene matches: 3.

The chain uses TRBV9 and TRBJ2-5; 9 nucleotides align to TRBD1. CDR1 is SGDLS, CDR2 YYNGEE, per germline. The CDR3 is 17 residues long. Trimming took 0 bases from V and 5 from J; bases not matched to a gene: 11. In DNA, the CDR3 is TGTGCCAGCAGCGTAGGCGCTTTACAGGGGGCGCGGGAGACCCAGTACTTC. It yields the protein CASSVGALQGARETQYF.

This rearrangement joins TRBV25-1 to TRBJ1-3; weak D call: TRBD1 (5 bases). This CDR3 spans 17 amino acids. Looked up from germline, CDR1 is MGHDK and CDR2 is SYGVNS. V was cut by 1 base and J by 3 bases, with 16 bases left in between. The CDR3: CASSEWGRGFFGNTIYF. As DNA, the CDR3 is TGTGCCAGCAGTGAATGGGGGAGGGGCTTTTTTGGAAACACCATATATTTT.

This chain's CDR3 is CASSLLGTGGHSNYGYTF. DNA of the CDR3: TGTGCCAGCTCATTACTCGGGACAGGGGGCCATTCTAACTATGGCTACACCTTC. This chain links TRBV18 with TRBJ1-2; 12 nucleotides line up with TRBD1. Germline lookup yields CDR1 KGHSH and CDR2 LQKENI. This CDR3 is built from 18 residues. Trimming at V came to 5 bases and at J to 0 bases, leaving 10 bases not matched to a gene.

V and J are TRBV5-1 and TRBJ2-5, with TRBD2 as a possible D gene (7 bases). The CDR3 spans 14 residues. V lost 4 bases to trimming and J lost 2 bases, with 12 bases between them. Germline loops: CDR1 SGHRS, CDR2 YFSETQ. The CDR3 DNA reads TGCGCCAGCAGCACCAGGGGAGGGCAAGAGACCCAGTACTTC. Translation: CASSTRGGQETQYF.

For the CDR3, the DNA is TGTGCCAGCAGCCTAGCGCACTCCTACAATGAGCAGTTCTTC. It codes for CASSLAHSYNEQFF. This chain connects TRBV7-3 to TRBJ2-1, with a tentative D call TRBD2 (6 bases). The CDR3 extends over 14 amino acids. CDR1 is SGHTA, CDR2 FQGTGA, per germline. V was pared by 5 bases and J by 0 bases, with 8 bases between.

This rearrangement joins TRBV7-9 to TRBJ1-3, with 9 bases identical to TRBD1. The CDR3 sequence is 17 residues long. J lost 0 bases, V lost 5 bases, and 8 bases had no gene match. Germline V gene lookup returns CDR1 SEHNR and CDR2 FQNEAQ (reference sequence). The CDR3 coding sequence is TGTGCCAGCAGCCCTCGGGACAGGGTCCCCTCTGGAAACACCATATATTTT. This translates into CASSPRDRVPSGNTIYF.

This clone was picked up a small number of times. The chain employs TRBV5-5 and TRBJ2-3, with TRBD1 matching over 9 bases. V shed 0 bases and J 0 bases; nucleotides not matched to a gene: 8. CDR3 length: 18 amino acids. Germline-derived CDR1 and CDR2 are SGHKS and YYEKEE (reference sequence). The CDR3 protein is CASSLVVSGTGSTDTQYF. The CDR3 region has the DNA TGTGCCAGCAGCTTGGTGGTTTCCGGGACAGGGAGCACAGATACGCAGTATTTT.

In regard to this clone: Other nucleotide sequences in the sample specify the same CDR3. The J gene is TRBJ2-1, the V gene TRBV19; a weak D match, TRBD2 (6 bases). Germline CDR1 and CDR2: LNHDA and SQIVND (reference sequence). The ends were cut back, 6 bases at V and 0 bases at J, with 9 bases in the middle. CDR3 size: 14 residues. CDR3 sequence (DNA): TGTGCCAGTAGAGGACTATCCTCCTACAATGAGCAGTTCTTC. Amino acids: CASRGLSSYNEQFF.

The CDR3 protein is CASSLFGGLGDQPQHF. CDR3 DNA: TGTGCCAGCAGTTTATTCGGGGGGCTCGGGGATCAGCCCCAGCATTTT. The rearrangement joins TRBV28 to TRBJ1-5, with D tentatively TRBD1 (6 bases). Germline CDR1 reads MDHEN; CDR2 reads SYDVKM. The CDR3 extends over 16 amino acids. Trimming stripped 1 base from V and 5 bases from J, with 15 bases between.